This section outlines one T cell receptor (beta chain) sequence together with its context. The naive CD8 population came from CD45RO-negative cells selected for CCR7, without terminally differentiated effector memory CD45RA+ cells. The sample comes from a study of shared clonotypes between healthy human individuals. The method was immunoSEQ multiplex PCR; TCRdb's version includes in-frame clones alone and lacks a portion of them. The data contain hundreds of thousands of clones, 92% of them singletons. Germline CDR1 and CDR2: SGDLS and YYNGEE. Germline trimming cut 4 bases from V and 1 base from J; bases unmatched to any gene: 3. CDR3 length equals 15 residues.

This chain joins TRBV9 and TRBJ2-7; 12 positions agree with TRBD2. The sample consisted of naive CD8+ T cells sorted from blood. The sequence was collected from a man aged 30 to 45 in good health. The CDR3 loop is CASSRLAGESYEQYF. The CDR3 coding sequence is TGTGCCAGCAGCCGACTAGCGGGAGAGTCCTACGAGCAGTACTTC.